The entry below describes one T cell receptor (beta chain). As yet, its antigen is unknown. These data come from a study of shared clonotypes between healthy human individuals. The test was conducted at deep level. The assay was immunoSEQ multiplex PCR, and TCRdb's table has in-frame clones only and misses some. The sample lists about 2,500,000 clones; about 92% were seen once. Trimming stripped 8 bases from V and 0 bases from J, with 14 bases between. Germline V gene lookup returns CDR1 MDHEN and CDR2 SYDVKM. The CDR3 has 15 amino acids. Notes on the study in general: Memory subsets generally showed smaller estimated richness than naive subsets did.

Sequenced input: naive CD4+ T cells sorted from blood. The sample's subset: CD45RA+ positively selected. V and J are TRBV28 and TRBJ1-3, with D maybe TRBD1 (6 bases). This TCR came from a man younger than 35 in good health. The CDR3 sequence: CASLRGADSGNTIYF. The CDR3 DNA reads TGTGCCAGCCTCCGGGGGGCGGACTCTGGAAACACCATATATTTT.